The clone carrying this T cell receptor beta chain was seen a single time. The entry originates in a study of blood T cell repertoires in COVID-19. The germline CDR1 and CDR2 sequences are SGHNT and YENEEA. J was trimmed by 6 bases and V by 2 bases; bases with no gene match: 6. This CDR3 is 15 amino acids long. Participants were aged roughly 18 to 100 years from 20 to 30 US areas. Clinical histories supplied by participants themselves formed the basis of cohort assignment. The table came from immunoSEQ multiplex PCR; TCRdb's copy has only in-frame clones and leaves some out. The sample records over 110,000 clones, roughly 84% being singletons.

What was sequenced was PBMCs or T cells enriched from blood (not recorded which). The gene calls are TRBV11-3 and TRBJ2-1; the match to TRBD2 covers 8 bases. The clonotype was recovered from a man in his forties with acute COVID-19. The CDR3 reads CASSLTSGRINEQFF. In DNA form, the CDR3 reads TGTGCCAGCAGCTTAACCAGCGGGAGAATCAATGAGCAGTTCTTC.